Listed below are T cell receptor beta chains from one sample, sequenced in a study of cytomegalovirus exposure and HLA in healthy donors. TCRdb keeps only in-frame clones here, not all; method: immunoSEQ multiplex PCR. The data show 150,000 to 250,000 clones, about four fifths seen once. Sequenced: PBMCs. The receptors originated from a girl aged 10-17 years in good health and CMV-seropositive. CDR3s include the opening cysteine and the closing phenylalanine or tryptophan. A D gene is named only where the DNA matches it firmly. Some rows mark clone size as missing; the rest say once, few, many or name a class of expanded clone.

size: once; J: TRBJ1-2; D: TRBD1; V: TRBV11-2; DNA: TGTGCCAGCAGCTGGCCCAGACAGGGTCTTTACTATGGCTACACCTTC; CDR3: CASSWPRQGLYYGYTF
size: NA; J: TRBJ2-3; D: TRBD1; V: TRBV6-4; DNA: TGTGCCAGCAGTGACTCGCCTCCGGGACAGGGGGAAGATACGCAGTATTTT; CDR3: CASSDSPPGQGEDTQYF
size: NA; J: TRBJ2-3; D: TRBD2; V: TRBV5-1; DNA: TGCGCCAGCAGCGTAAACGTAGCGGGGGCCCCGGCAGATACGCAGTATTTT; CDR3: CASSVNVAGAPADTQYF
size: NA; J: TRBJ1-4; D: TRBD1; V: TRBV10-3; DNA: TGTGCCACCCACCCGGGACAGGGGGGCGAAAAACTGTTTTTT; CDR3: CATHPGQGGEKLFF
size: NA; J: TRBJ1-6; D: NA; V: TRBV5-4; DNA: TGTGCCAGCAGCTTGGAAACAACCGTCTATAATTCACCCCTCCACTTT; CDR3: CASSLETTVYNSPLHF
size: NA; J: TRBJ2-5; D: NA; V: TRBV4-2; DNA: TGTGCCAGCAGCCAAGGTAGCTCCGGGGAGACCCAGTACTTC; CDR3: CASSQGSSGETQYF
size: NA; J: TRBJ2-1; D: TRBD1; V: TRBV5-1; DNA: TGCGCCAGCAGCTACGACAGGGGCTACAATGAGCAGTTCTTC; CDR3: CASSYDRGYNEQFF
size: NA; J: TRBJ2-3; D: NA; V: TRBV5-1; DNA: TGCGCCAGCAGCGGGGGGATCACAGATACGCAGTATTTT; CDR3: CASSGGITDTQYF
size: NA; J: TRBJ2-7; D: TRBD1; V: TRBV14; DNA: TGTGCCAGAGGACAGGGGGGATACGAGCAGTACTTC; CDR3: CARGQGGYEQYF
size: NA; J: TRBJ1-1; D: NA; V: TRBV5-5; DNA: TGTGCCAGCCATATGCCAGTGAACACTGAAGCTTTCTTT; CDR3: CASHMPVNTEAFF
size: NA; J: TRBJ2-1; D: TRBD2; V: TRBV4-2; DNA: TGTGCCAGCAGCCAAGAGTGGCCGAGGGTAGCGGGGGACAACAATGAGCAGTTCTTC; CDR3: CASSQEWPRVAGDNNEQFF
size: NA; J: TRBJ2-1; D: TRBD2; V: TRBV6-5; DNA: TGTGCCAGCAGTCCCCGCGCGGGGGGGTATGAGCAGTTCTTC; CDR3: CASSPRAGGYEQFF
size: NA; J: TRBJ2-5; D: NA; V: TRBV15; DNA: TGTGCCACCAGCACTGGACGGGAGACAGTTGAGACCCAGTACTTC; CDR3: CATSTGRETVETQYF
size: NA; J: TRBJ2-7; D: TRBD1; V: TRBV28; DNA: TGTGCCAGCAGTTTAGGACAGGTGATCAACTACGAGCAGTACTTC; CDR3: CASSLGQVINYEQYF
size: NA; J: TRBJ1-5; D: NA; V: TRBV4-1; DNA: TGCGCCAGCAGCCAAGAATGGAGTCAGCCCCAGCATTTT; CDR3: CASSQEWSQPQHF
size: NA; J: TRBJ2-7; D: NA; V: TRBV2; DNA: TGTGCCAGCAGTGAAAAGGTAGGGGAAGGGAGGTACGAGCAGTACTTC; CDR3: CASSEKVGEGRYEQYF
size: NA; J: TRBJ1-6; D: NA; V: TRBV19; DNA: TGTGCCAGTAGTATCCGTGGGGAGGATTCACCCCTCCACTTT; CDR3: CASSIRGEDSPLHF
size: NA; J: TRBJ2-5; D: TRBD2; V: TRBV11-2; DNA: TGTGCCAGCAGCTTTTCTAGCGGGCCCCAAGAGACCCAGTACTTC; CDR3: CASSFSSGPQETQYF
size: NA; J: TRBJ1-1; D: NA; V: TRBV19; DNA: TGTGCCAGTAGTATAGGGGGGGGTCTCGGGGGAGAAGCTTTCTTT; CDR3: CASSIGGGLGGEAFF
size: NA; J: TRBJ1-1; D: TRBD1; V: TRBV5-1; DNA: TGCGCCAGCAGCCCACGGACAGGGCCGTTTGGAATTAGCACTGAAGCTTTCTTT; CDR3: CASSPRTGPFGISTEAFF
size: few; J: TRBJ1-3; D: NA; V: TRBV9; DNA: TGTGCCAGCAGCGTAGCGACAGAAGCTGGAAACACCATATATTTT; CDR3: CASSVATEAGNTIYF
size: NA; J: TRBJ2-7; D: NA; V: TRBV5-1; DNA: TGCGCCAGCAGCCCAGGGGCGAGCTCCTACGAGCAGTACTTC; CDR3: CASSPGASSYEQYF
size: few; J: TRBJ2-7; D: TRBD1; V: TRBV7-9; DNA: TGTGCCAGCAGCCTTAGACAGGGGGCTCAGGAGCAGTACTTC; CDR3: CASSLRQGAQEQYF
size: NA; J: TRBJ2-1; D: TRBD1; V: TRBV6-1; DNA: TGTGCCAGCAGTGAGGGACAGGGTTCCTACAATGAGCAGTTCTTC; CDR3: CASSEGQGSYNEQFF
size: NA; J: TRBJ2-4; D: NA; V: TRBV11-2; DNA: TGTGCCAGCAGCTTAGCCAGGGAAAACATTCAGTACTTC; CDR3: CASSLARENIQYF
size: NA; J: TRBJ2-3; D: TRBD2; V: TRBV4-2; DNA: TGTGCCAGCACCATCTGGGGGGTAGCGGGGGCCACTAGCACAGATACGCAGTATTTT; CDR3: CASTIWGVAGATSTDTQYF
size: NA; J: TRBJ2-3; D: NA; V: TRBV30; DNA: TGTGCCTGGAGTTCGGGAGCAGATACGCAGTATTTT; CDR3: CAWSSGADTQYF
size: NA; J: TRBJ2-1; D: NA; V: TRBV11-2; DNA: TGTGCCAGCAGCTTAATAGCGACTATCCTATACAATGAGCAGTTCTTC; CDR3: CASSLIATILYNEQFF
size: NA; J: TRBJ1-3; D: NA; V: TRBV6-5; DNA: TGTGCCAGCAGTTACGCGGGCCGCCCTGGAAACACCATATATTTT; CDR3: CASSYAGRPGNTIYF